This T cell receptor (beta chain) is from a study of T cell responses to AZD1222 COVID-19 vaccine. The CDR3 is 15 amino acids. Germline loops: CDR1 SEHNR, CDR2 FQNEAQ (reference sequence). V lost 3 bases and J lost 7, with 16 bases in between. Repertoires were generated with immunoSEQ multiplex PCR, while TCRdb's copy carries only in-frame clones and drops some. The sample contains about 81,000 clones, around 90% of which appear only once. The clonotype originates from an adult who received the AZD1222 COVID-19 vaccine. Specimen: peripheral blood, collected 28 days after the second AZD1222 dose. This chain links TRBV7-9 with TRBJ2-1; possibly TRBD1 for D (6 bases). In DNA form, the CDR3 reads TGTGCCAGCAGCTTTTCACAGGGCTTTGGGAATGAGCAGTTCTTC. Translation gives CASSFSQGFGNEQFF.